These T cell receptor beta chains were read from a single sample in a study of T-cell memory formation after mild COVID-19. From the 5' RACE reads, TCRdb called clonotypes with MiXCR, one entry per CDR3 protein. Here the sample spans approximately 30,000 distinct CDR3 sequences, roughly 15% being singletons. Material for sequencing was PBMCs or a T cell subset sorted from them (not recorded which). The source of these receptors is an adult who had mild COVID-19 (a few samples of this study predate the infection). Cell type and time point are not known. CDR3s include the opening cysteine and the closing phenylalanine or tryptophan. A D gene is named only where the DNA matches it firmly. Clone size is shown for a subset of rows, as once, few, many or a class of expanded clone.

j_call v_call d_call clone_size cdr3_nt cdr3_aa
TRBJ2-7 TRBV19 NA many TGTGCCAGTAGTGCAGGGCCCTCCTACGAGCAGTACTTC CASSAGPSYEQYF
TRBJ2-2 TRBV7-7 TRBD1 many TGTGCTAGCAGCTCAGGACAGGGGGCACGGTCCGGGGAGCTGTTTTTT CASSSGQGARSGELFF
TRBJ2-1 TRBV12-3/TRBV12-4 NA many TGTGCCAGCAGCTCTCGGACACTCAATGAGCAGTTCTTC CASSSRTLNEQFF
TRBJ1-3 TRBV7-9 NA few TGTGCCAGCAGCCGAGCGGGGGGAAACACCATATATTTT CASSRAGGNTIYF
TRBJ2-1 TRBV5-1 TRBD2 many TGCGCCAGCAGCCCCCGACTCGGGACTAGCGGGAGCTCCTACAATGAGCAGTTCTTC CASSPRLGTSGSSYNEQFF
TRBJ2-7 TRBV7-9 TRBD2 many TGTGCCAGCAGCTCGGGGGGAGGGACCTACGAGCAGTACTTC CASSSGGGTYEQYF
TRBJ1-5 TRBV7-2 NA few TGTGCCAGCAGCTTCAGGGGACCAAATCAGCCCCAGCATTTT CASSFRGPNQPQHF
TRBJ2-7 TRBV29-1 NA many TGCAGCGGGGGGGGCGGACAGGGAAACTACGAGCAGTACTTC CSGGGGQGNYEQYF
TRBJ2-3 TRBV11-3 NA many TGTGCCAGCAGCTTCCCCGTGGACCCTACTCTCACAGATACGCAGTATTTT CASSFPVDPTLTDTQYF
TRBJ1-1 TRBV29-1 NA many TGCAGCGTACAAACAGGTATGAACACTGAAGCTTTCTTT CSVQTGMNTEAFF
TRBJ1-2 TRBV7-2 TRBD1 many TGTGCCAGCACCGAAATTCCAGGGGGCGCGAAGGGCTACACCTTC CASTEIPGGAKGYTF
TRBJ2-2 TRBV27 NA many TGTGCCAGCAGTTTCCGGTGGGGTGGGGAGCTGTTTTTT CASSFRWGGELFF
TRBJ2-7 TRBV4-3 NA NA TGCGCCAGCAGCCCACAACTGAGATACGAGCAGTACTTC CASSPQLRYEQYF
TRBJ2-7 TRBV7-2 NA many TGTGCCAGCAGCTTATCCCGGGACGCCTCCTACGAGCAGTACTTC CASSLSRDASYEQYF
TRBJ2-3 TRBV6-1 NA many TGTGCCAGCAGCGGAATCAGGGCATCCGCAGATACGCAGTATTTT CASSGIRASADTQYF
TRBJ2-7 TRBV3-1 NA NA TGTGCCAGCAGCCAAGAGGGGACGGTGGTTTACGAGCAGTACTTC CASSQEGTVVYEQYF
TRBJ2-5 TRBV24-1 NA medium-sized TGTGCCACCTCGTCCAGCGGAGAGACCCAGTACTTC CATSSSGETQYF
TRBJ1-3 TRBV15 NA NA TGTGCCACCATGGGATCTGGAAACACCATATATTTT CATMGSGNTIYF
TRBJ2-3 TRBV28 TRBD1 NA TGTGCCAGCAGCCCGACAGGGGGGTTCACAGATACGCAGTATTTT CASSPTGGFTDTQYF
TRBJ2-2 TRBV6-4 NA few TGTGCCAGCAGTGGACAGTCCACCGGGGAGCTGTTTTTT CASSGQSTGELFF
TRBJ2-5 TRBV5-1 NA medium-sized TGCGCCAGCAGCTCCCTTCTCCGAGAGACCCAGTACTTC CASSSLLRETQYF
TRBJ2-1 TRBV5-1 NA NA TGCGCCAGCAGCTTGACCCCTGGGAATGAGCAGTTCTTC CASSLTPGNEQFF